The clone carrying this T cell receptor beta chain was counted only a few times. What it binds is not known. This sample is drawn from a study of blood T cells in healthy people across ages. Findings and caveats of the study: What prevented conclusive comparison of naive and antigen-experienced cells was that PBMCs were unsorted. Considered underestimates were the diversity estimates obtained from one million T cells.

Next came a second PCR, run for about 6 to 11 cycles, which used a sample-barcoded 5' primer along with a J-beta primer mix. A tag from a template-switch adaptor with 12 random nucleotides marked each cDNA molecule. TCRdb reprocessed the 5' RACE reads with MiXCR, giving one entry per CDR3 protein. Here the sample spans approximately 780,000 distinct CDR3 sequences, 20% to 30% being singletons. J lost 3 bases, V lost 4 bases, and 9 bases had no gene match. There are 18 residues in the CDR3. Germline lookup yields CDR1 SGDLS and CDR2 YYNGEE. The data were also submitted as part of a second study, on T cells of mothers and their children. From that study: Sample barcodes and 2-4 random nucleotides came from the second PCR's M1S primer.

Material for sequencing was blood. The rearrangement links TRBV9 to TRBJ2-3; 15 positions match TRBD2. This sequence originates from a boy aged 10-17 years in good health. The CDR3 reads CASSFGTSGGIKTDTQYF. In DNA form, the CDR3 reads TGTGCCAGCAGCTTCGGGACTAGCGGGGGGATTAAGACAGATACGCAGTATTTT.